A single sample gave rise to the 32 T cell receptor beta chains below, sequenced in a study of vaccination and CD4 T cells after COVID-19. These receptors' targets are unknown. The treatment: approximately 10-day PBMC culture with coronavirus spike peptide pools or control peptides (ViraFEST assay). The study sequenced cultured CD4+ T cell DNA using the Oncomine TCR Beta short-read assay. TCRdb reprocessed the PCR reads with MiXCR, giving one entry per CDR3 protein. The data contain 20,000 to 25,000 distinct CDR3 sequences, 54% of them singletons. The specimen was CD4+ T cells from blood, cultured in vitro. Receptors originate from a human donor who had recovered from COVID-19.

The CDR3 DNA is TGCGCCAGCAGCCAAGATCCAGACACTGACCAGTGGGGGACTGAAGCTTTCTTT. Translating it yields CASSQDPDTDQWGTEAFF. The V gene is TRBV4-1, the J gene TRBJ1-1, with D possibly being TRBD1 (5 bases). The CDR3 is 18 residues long. V was trimmed by 0 bases and J by 5 bases, leaving 22 bases between them. Germline V CDR1 and CDR2: MGHRA, YSYEKL.

The J gene is TRBJ2-1, the V gene TRBV30; TRBD2 aligns across 11 bases. Germline V gene lookup returns CDR1 GTSNPN and CDR2 SVGIG (reference sequence). The CDR3 has 18 residues. The ends lost 3 bases at V and 1 base at J; junction bases unmatched: 11. The CDR3: CAWRQVPGTSGSYNEQFF. The CDR3 nucleotides read TGTGCCTGGAGACAGGTCCCCGGGACTAGCGGATCCTACAATGAGCAGTTCTTC.

The chain has TRBV4-2 and TRBJ1-5; possible D gene TRBD1, 5 bases. Germline CDR1 is LGHNA and CDR2 is YNFKEQ. This CDR3 comprises 14 residues. V was trimmed by 3 bases and J by 7 bases, leaving 13 bases between them. CDR3 DNA: TGTGCCAGCAGCCAGTCCAGGGTGGGACAGCCCCAGCATTTT. Translation gives CASSQSRVGQPQHF.

The chain recombines TRBV20-1 with TRBJ2-5; no reliable D call. Looked up from germline, CDR1 is DFQATT and CDR2 is SNEGSKA (reference sequence). The CDR3 runs to 13 residues. Trimming cost V 5 bases and J 3 bases, with 13 bases left between them. The CDR3 DNA is TGCAGTGCTGTCAAGACGAAGGAAGAGACCCAGTACTTC. Amino acids: CSAVKTKEETQYF.

Here the CDR3 reads CASRRTSGRQEQYF. The CDR3 nucleotides are TGTGCCAGCAGACGGACTAGCGGTCGACAAGAGCAGTACTTC. The chain joins TRBV12-3 or TRBV12-4 to TRBJ2-7; the match to TRBD2 covers 10 bases. CDR3 length: 14 residues. J lost 7 bases, V lost 6 bases, and 9 bases had no gene match.

This chain uses TRBV30 with TRBJ2-1; 12 bases align to TRBD2. The V segment lost 4 bases and the J segment 3 bases; nucleotides outside the gene matches: 13. The CDR3 consists of 18 residues. Germline V gene lookup returns CDR1 GTSNPN and CDR2 SVGIG (reference sequence). CDR3 in DNA: TGTGCCTGGATAATACTAGCGGGAGGTAGTCGGGGCTACAATGAGCAGTTCTTC. It specifies CAWIILAGGSRGYNEQFF.

In DNA, the CDR3 is TGTGCGACGGGAGTTTATGAAAACATTCAGTACTTC. Amino acids: CATGVYENIQYF. The chain combines TRBV12-3 or TRBV12-4 with TRBJ2-4; weak D call: TRBD2 (6 bases). There are 12 residues in the CDR3.

The chain carries TRBV10-3 and TRBJ2-3, with unresolved D. Trimming stripped 2 bases from V and 2 bases from J, with 5 bases between. The germline gives CDR1 ENHRY, CDR2 SYGVKD. CDR3 length: 13 residues. The CDR3 protein is CAISEDNTDTQYF. CDR3 bases: TGTGCCATCAGTGAGGACAACACAGATACGCAGTATTTT.

CDR3 in DNA: TGTGCCAGCTCAGGGGGAGAGACCCAGTACTTC. Its protein is CASSGGETQYF. V is TRBV18 and J is TRBJ2-5, with D possibly being TRBD1 or TRBD2 (5 bases each). Trimming removed 5 bases from V and 4 bases from J, with 5 bases in between. The germline CDR1 and CDR2 sequences are KGHSH and LQKENI. The CDR3 is 11 residues long.

The genes are TRBV10-2 and TRBJ2-3; possible D gene TRBD2, 6 bases. Trimming removed 5 bases at V and 10 bases at J, with 13 bases between. CDR1 and CDR2 from the germline V gene are WSHSY and SAAADI. CDR3 length: 12 residues. The CDR3 region is CASSLGTVAQYF. CDR3 sequence (DNA): TGCGCCAGCAGTCTGGGGACTGTTGCGCAGTATTTT.

This clonotype was found a few times. V and J are TRBV19 and TRBJ1-2, with D possibly matching TRBD1 (5 bases). V was cut by 9 bases and J by 3 bases, with 20 bases left in between. This CDR3 region has 15 residues. In germline, CDR1 is LNHDA, CDR2 SQIVND (reference sequence). CDR3 loop: CASTPESGEDYGYTF. CDR3 coding DNA: TGTGCCAGCACCCCCGAGTCGGGGGAGGACTATGGCTACACCTTC.

The CDR3 DNA follows: TGTGCCAGTCTGGACAGGTTCGCGATTGGGTATAATTCACCCCTCCACTTT. Amino acids: CASLDRFAIGYNSPLHF. This chain uses TRBV19 with TRBJ1-6, with TRBD1 identical over 7 bases. This CDR3 is 17 amino acids long. Germline trimming cut 8 bases from V and 4 bases from J; bases unmatched to any gene: 14. The germline V gene encodes CDR1 LNHDA and CDR2 SQIVND (reference sequence). Supplemented by reference TRBV19 and TRBJ1-6, the full variable domain reads DGGITQSPKYLFRKEGQNVTLSCEQNLNHDAMYWYRQDPGQGLRLIYYSQIVNDFQKGDIAEGYSVSREKKESFPLTVTSAQKNPTAFYLCASLDRFAIGYNSPLHFGNGTRLTVT.

The rearrangement links TRBV10-3 to TRBJ2-5, with D possibly being TRBD1 (7 bases). Trimming shortened V by 4 bases and J by 5 bases, and 17 bases separated the two germline ends. CDR1 ENHRY and CDR2 SYGVKD come from the germline V gene. There are 15 residues in the CDR3. Here the CDR3 DNA reads TGTGCCATCAGTGGGGGGGACAGAACAGGGGAGACCCAGTACTTC. It translates to CAISGGDRTGETQYF.

This chain links TRBV24-1 with TRBJ2-3; TRBD2 agrees at 9 bases. Germline values: CDR1 KGHDR, CDR2 SFDVKD. This CDR3 spans 11 amino acids. Trimming took 12 bases from V and 6 from J; bases not matched to a gene: 3. The CDR3 DNA is TGTGCCTCAAGCGGGGGGGATACGCAGTATTTT. Protein product: CASSGGDTQYF.

This clonotype came up a few times. The chain employs TRBV5-4 and TRBJ2-2; 11 bases match TRBD1. The CDR3 length is 15 residues. Germline lookup yields CDR1 SGHNT and CDR2 YYREEE (reference sequence). The V and J ends lost 4 bases and 4 bases, in that order; junction bases with no gene match: 3. The CDR3 nucleotides are TGTGCCAGCAGCCCTGGGACAGGGGGCACCGGGGAGCTGTTTTTT. Translation gives CASSPGTGGTGELFF.

This clonotype was counted a single time. V and J are TRBV21-1 and TRBJ1-4; the D call in the table, TRBD1, was not verified against the DNA. TRBV21-1 is given as a pseudogene. There are 16 residues in the CDR3. Here the CDR3 reads CASSKVVPRAGEKLFF. Written as DNA, the CDR3 is TGTGCCAGCAGCAAAGTAGTGCCTCGGGCGGGGGAAAAACTGTTTTTT.

This sequence joins TRBV6-1 and TRBJ1-5; D call uncertain. The germline CDR1 and CDR2 sequences are MNHNS and SASEGT. The CDR3 spans 12 residues. V was clipped by 2 bases and J by 7 bases, with 6 bases between them. The DNA of the CDR3 is TGTGCCAGCAGTGAATATATACAGCCCCAGCATTTT. Translation gives CASSEYIQPQHF.

The chain is built from TRBV29-1 and TRBJ2-2; a weak D match, TRBD1 (6 bases). Germline values: CDR1 SQVTM, CDR2 ANQGSEA. The ends were cut back, 6 bases at V and 4 bases at J, with 12 bases in the middle. This CDR3 has 13 amino acids. DNA of the CDR3: TGCAGCGTCTTCAGGACAGCCACCGGGGAGCTGTTTTTT. Translation: CSVFRTATGELFF.

This sequence joins TRBV5-5 and TRBJ1-1, with D possibly being TRBD1 (5 bases). Per the germline V gene, CDR1 is SGHKS and CDR2 is YYEKEE (reference sequence). This CDR3 spans 15 amino acids. The V gene lost 2 bases and the J gene lost 6 bases, with 17 bases spanning the gap. For the CDR3, the DNA is TGTGCCAGCAGCTTTAAGATTATCGGGGACGCTGAAGCTTTCTTT. Encoded protein: CASSFKIIGDAEAFF.

The rearrangement links TRBV15 to TRBJ2-5; D uncertain. Germline assignment: CDR1 LNHNV and CDR2 YYDKDF (reference sequence). Trimming took off 0 bases at V and 3 bases at J, with 5 bases between the two ends. CDR3 length: 13 amino acids. The CDR3 sequence is CATSRDTEETQYF. CDR3 DNA sequence: TGTGCCACCAGCAGAGATACGGAAGAGACCCAGTACTTC.

The chain couples TRBV6-2 or TRBV6-3 to TRBJ1-1; 9 positions agree with TRBD1. Germline loops: CDR1 MNHEY, CDR2 SVGEGT. V lost 4 bases to trimming and J lost 4 bases; unmatched junction nucleotides: 16. The CDR3 totals 18 residues. The DNA for the CDR3 is TGTGCCAGCAGTTCACCCGGGACAGGGTTAAGAAGGGGCACTGAAGCTTTCTTT. It specifies CASSSPGTGLRRGTEAFF.

This chain joins TRBV2 and TRBJ2-1; D remains ambiguous. The V and J ends lost 5 bases and 7 bases respectively, with 12 bases between them. The CDR3 consists of 13 residues. The germline CDR1 and CDR2 sequences are SNHLY and FYNNEI. The DNA for the CDR3 is TGTGCCAGCAGTTTCCAAGCCGGGAATGAGCAGTTCTTC. Its translation is CASSFQAGNEQFF.

The V and J genes are TRBV9 and TRBJ1-2; tentative D call: TRBD1 (5 bases). The CDR3 loop spans 13 amino acids. V dropped 0 bases and J dropped 7 bases, with 10 bases sitting between them. Germline assignment: CDR1 SGDLS and CDR2 YYNGEE. In DNA form, the CDR3 reads TGTGCCAGCAGCGTAGTAACAGGTGCTGGCTACACCTTC. It translates to CASSVVTGAGYTF.

The chain recombines TRBV30 with TRBJ2-7, with D possibly matching TRBD2 (5 bases). CDR1 GTSNPN and CDR2 SVGIG come from the germline V gene (reference sequence). This CDR3 has 14 amino acids. Trimming left V 2 bases short and J 3 bases short, with 14 bases between. The CDR3 region is CAWSSVGKRYEQYF. CDR3 coding DNA: TGTGCCTGGAGTTCGGTCGGGAAGCGCTACGAGCAGTACTTC.

This chain uses TRBV10-1 with TRBJ2-5; TRBD1 aligns across 9 bases. V trimming: 2 bases; J trimming: 3 bases; junction bases outside the gene matches: 7. CDR1 and CDR2 from the germline V gene are WNHNN and SYGVQD (reference sequence). The CDR3 is 16 residues long. The CDR3 DNA is TGCGCCAGCAGTGAGCAAACGACAGGGGGAAAAGAGACCCAGTACTTC. Its protein product is CASSEQTTGGKETQYF.

CDR3 nucleotide sequence: TGTGCCAGCAGCTTAGTGGAGCGGGGGCGGGGGTATTTT. This encodes CASSLVERGRGYF. The chain links TRBV7-2 to TRBJ2-3; 8 positions agree with TRBD2. The CDR3 has 13 amino acids. CDR1 is SGHTA, CDR2 FQGNSA, per germline. Germline trimming cut 1 base from V and 14 bases from J; bases unmatched to any gene: 8.

CDR3 loop: CASSLTGVNTEAFF. In DNA form, the CDR3 reads TGTGCCAGCAGCTTGACCGGAGTGAACACTGAAGCTTTCTTT. The gene calls are TRBV7-9 and TRBJ1-1; D ambiguous. Germline values: CDR1 SEHNR, CDR2 FQNEAQ (reference sequence). The CDR3 extends over 14 amino acids. V was clipped by 3 bases and J by 0 bases, with 8 bases between them.

The CDR3 here is CASSLGARGYTF. In DNA, the CDR3 is TGTGCCAGCAGTTTGGGTGCTAGGGGCTACACCTTC. This rearrangement joins TRBV28 to TRBJ1-2; the D is unclear. Germline V gives CDR1 MDHEN, CDR2 SYDVKM. V was pared by 3 bases and J by 8 bases, with 10 bases between. The CDR3 has 12 residues.

In this sample, this clonotype turned up a few times. V usage is TRBV27 and J usage is TRBJ2-3, with D perhaps being TRBD1 or TRBD2 (5 bases each). CDR3 length equals 14 residues. Trimming took off 11 bases at V and 4 bases at J, with 19 bases between the two ends. CDR1 and CDR2 (germline): MNHEY, SMNVEV (reference sequence). CDR3 region: CAWEPGPRSDTQYF. For the CDR3, the DNA is TGTGCCTGGGAACCGGGACCGAGGTCAGATACGCAGTATTTT.

This clonotype has only a few counts. The rearrangement uses TRBV11-3 and TRBJ1-1; no clear D. CDR3 length: 12 residues. V lost 0 bases, J lost 4 bases, and 3 bases lay in between. From germline, CDR1 is SGHNT and CDR2 YENEEA. The CDR3, as DNA: TGTGCCAGCAGCTTAGAGAGCACTGAAGCTTTCTTT. It specifies CASSLESTEAFF.

The chain employs TRBV29-1 and TRBJ2-5, with D possibly being TRBD1 or TRBD2 (5 bases each). The CDR3 extends over 12 amino acids. The germline V and J ends were trimmed by 5 bases and 4 bases, with 11 bases remaining between them. From germline, CDR1 is SQVTM and CDR2 ANQGSEA. This CDR3 reads CSVSDGGETQYF. In nucleotides, the CDR3 is TGCAGCGTTTCCGATGGGGGAGAGACCCAGTACTTC.

This clonotype was detected a few times. The chain links TRBV19 to TRBJ2-3, with unresolved D. Germline V gene sequence: CDR1 LNHDA, CDR2 SQIVND (reference sequence). Between the trimmed V and J ends, which lost 2 bases and 7 bases, there was a span of 4 bases. This CDR3 is 11 amino acids long. The CDR3 sequence: CASSILHTQYF. The CDR3 DNA follows: TGTGCCAGTAGTATACTTCATACGCAGTATTTT. The full variable domain, completed using reference TRBV19 and TRBJ2-3, is DGGITQSPKYLFRKEGQNVTLSCEQNLNHDAMYWYRQDPGQGLRLIYYSQIVNDFQKGDIAEGYSVSREKKESFPLTVTSAQKNPTAFYLCASSILHTQYFGPGTRLTVL.